This TCR beta chain was sequenced during a study of radiotherapy plus CTLA-4 blockade in lung cancer. Sequencing used immunoSEQ multiplex PCR; TCRdb keeps in-frame clones, though not all of them. The sample consists of tens of thousands of clones, under 90% of them appearing once. The V gene's germline CDR1 is SEHNR and CDR2 FQNEAQ (reference sequence). The CDR3 covers 16 residues. V was trimmed by 2 bases and J by 2 bases, leaving 12 bases between them. General study findings and limits: How blood T cell clones changed early, along with interferon-beta, reportedly forecast response best. Subsequent to radiotherapy plus ipilimumab, tumor-derived TCR clones underwent expansion in blood.

For this clone: Its antigen remains unknown.

The sequence derives from a human donor with non-small cell lung cancer who had stable disease on radiotherapy plus ipilimumab. This chain uses TRBV7-9 with TRBJ1-4; TRBD1 is a possible D gene (6 bases). Here the sequenced sample was peripheral blood, taken from a patient treated with radiotherapy plus ipilimumab. The CDR3 bases are TGTGCCAGCAGCTTAATCAGGGGTTCGACTAATGAAAAACTGTTTTTT. As protein: CASSLIRGSTNEKLFF.